Presented here are 8 T cell receptor beta chains from one specimen sequenced in a study of shared clonotypes between healthy human individuals. TCRdb's table, derived via immunoSEQ multiplex PCR, lists solely in-frame clones and lacks some. The table includes about 2,100,000 clones, roughly 91% detected once. Positive CCR7 selection of CD45RO-negative cells yielded the naive CD8 cells, and terminally differentiated effector memory CD45RA+ cells were excluded. Sequenced input: naive CD8+ T cells from PBMCs. The source of these receptors is a man aged 18-30 years in good health. Some clones in this sample may be carry-over from other donors' samples.

This chain joins TRBV28 and TRBJ1-2, with TRBD1 matching 8 bases. The ends lost 3 bases at V and 7 bases at J; junction bases unmatched: 4. The germline V gene encodes CDR1 MDHEN and CDR2 SYDVKM. The length of the CDR3 is 13 residues. The CDR3: CASSFRGRGGYTF. In DNA, the CDR3 is TGTGCCAGCAGTTTCAGGGGGCGAGGTGGCTACACCTTC.

The gene calls are TRBV10-2 and TRBJ2-3, with 8 bases lining up with TRBD2. The CDR3 totals 15 residues. With V trimmed by 6 bases and J by 1 base, 6 bases remained unmatched. Germline CDR1 WSHSY, CDR2 SAAADI. Here the CDR3 reads CASRGRAGGTDTQYF. For the CDR3, the DNA is TGCGCCAGCAGGGGCAGAGCGGGGGGCACAGATACGCAGTATTTT.

This chain connects TRBV6-5 to TRBJ2-1; a weak D match, TRBD2 (6 bases). Germline CDR1 is MNHEY and CDR2 is SVGAGI. The CDR3 is 14 residues long. Trimming took off 7 bases at V and 8 bases at J, with 18 bases between the two ends. This CDR3 reads CASTGREWGDEQFF. The CDR3 DNA reads TGTGCCAGCACCGGCAGGGAGTGGGGGGATGAGCAGTTCTTC.

This clone was observed once. The rearrangement uses TRBV7-9 and TRBJ1-2; D not resolved. Germline V lookup: CDR1 SEHNR, CDR2 FQNEAQ (reference sequence). The CDR3 totals 12 residues. V shed 11 bases and J shed 4 bases, with 14 bases lying between them. The CDR3 loop is CAGVVRGYGYTF. DNA of the CDR3: TGTGCCGGAGTCGTACGCGGCTATGGCTACACCTTC.

In its sample, this clone was seen once. The gene calls are TRBV7-9 and TRBJ2-3; TRBD2 aligns across 9 bases. With 5 bases clipped from V and 3 bases from J, the junction kept 3 bases outside the gene matches. The length of the CDR3 is 14 residues. The germline gives CDR1 SEHNR, CDR2 FQNEAQ (reference sequence). CDR3 DNA: TGTGCCAGCAGCCTCGGACTAGCGACAGATACGCAGTATTTT. Translating it yields CASSLGLATDTQYF.

J is TRBJ2-3 and V is TRBV18; 11 bases agree with TRBD2. Germline-derived CDR1 and CDR2 are KGHSH and LQKENI. V trimming: 6 bases; J trimming: 1 base; junction bases outside the gene matches: 6. CDR3 length: 16 amino acids. Here the CDR3 DNA reads TGTGCCAGCTCTCACGAACTAGCGGGAGGCACAGATACGCAGTATTTT. This codes for CASSHELAGGTDTQYF.

V is TRBV27 and J is TRBJ2-7, with a possible D match to TRBD1 (6 bases). The germline gives CDR1 MNHEY, CDR2 SMNVEV (reference sequence). With 8 bases removed from V and 4 bases from J, the gap between germline ends came to 21 bases. The CDR3 consists of 15 residues. CDR3 DNA sequence: TGTGCCAGCGGAGCAGGGGAGTCCTATCATTACGAGCAGTACTTC. As protein: CASGAGESYHYEQYF.

The sample holds one count of this clone. V usage is TRBV27 and J usage is TRBJ1-5, with unresolved D. The germline V gene has CDR1 MNHEY and CDR2 SMNVEV (reference sequence). There are 13 residues in the CDR3. Between the trimmed V and J ends, which lost 5 bases and 9 bases, there was a span of 14 bases. The CDR3 reads CASSHGRQRPQHF. Written as DNA, the CDR3 is TGTGCCAGCAGTCACGGACGGCAGAGGCCCCAGCATTTT.